The source of this TCR beta chain is a study of shared clonotypes between healthy human individuals. Study-level information: Per donor, three plates held CD4 naive cells, three held CD4 memory, two held CD8 naive and one held CD8 memory.

Libraries were prepared by immunoSEQ multiplex PCR; TCRdb keeps only in-frame clonotypes and omits some of them. The table lists 2 million to 2.5 million clones, over 85% of them singletons. Memory CD4+ cells were the fraction left after CD45RA+ naive selection. Germline loops: CDR1 SGHRS, CDR2 YFSETQ. Deletions cut 4 bases from V and 0 bases from J, with 10 bases between. This CDR3 region has 14 residues. Study-level results: Sampling included only blood; tissue repertoires likely differ.

Concerning this clone itself: What it recognizes is unknown. Other DNA sequences from this sample encode an identical CDR3 as well.

This sequence joins TRBV5-1 and TRBJ1-2; D perhaps matches TRBD1 (5 bases). The specimen sequenced was naive CD4+ T cells sorted from blood. Regarding subset: CD45RA+ positively selected. The TCR comes from a man in his late teens or twenties in good health. CDR3 amino acids: CASSRDGANYGYTF. CDR3 sequence (DNA): TGCGCCAGCAGCCGGGACGGCGCTAACTATGGCTACACCTTC. Full variable domain (rest looked up from reference TRBV5-1 and TRBJ1-2): KAGVTQTPRYLIKTRGQQVTLSCSPISGHRSVSWYQQTPGQGLQFLFEYFSETQRNKGNFPGRFSGRQFSNSRSEMNVSTLELGDSALYLCASSRDGANYGYTFGSGTRLTVV.